This section outlines one T cell receptor beta chain sequence together with its context. Antigen specificity is unknown. Coverage ceases 3 residues before the CDR3 finishes, and the germline J gene fills in the end. Genomic DNA, averaging roughly 1,200 ng per sample, yielded TCR beta CDR3 via immunoSEQ. This table comes from immunoSEQ multiplex PCR, and its TCRdb copy is limited to in-frame clones, with some not included. This sample contains roughly 48,000 clones. This entry is derived from a study of T cells in women clearing cervical HPV infection. Whole-study context: Women with histologically confirmed HPV16-related CIN3 or worse, 2 with invasive cancer, served as cases. Case blood was drawn when the lesion was first found; control blood after infection became undetectable. Findings of the study overall: It is unknown whether associations predate infection; no effector/memory or HPV-specific sorting.

The trim removed 3 bases at V and 2 bases at J, leaving 4 bases unmatched. Germline values: CDR1 DFQATT, CDR2 SNEGSKA (reference sequence). This CDR3 spans 14 amino acids. Material: blood buffy coat. The clonotype originates from a woman aged 18 to 75 with a cervical HPV16 infection that either progressed to CIN3+ or cleared (not recorded which). This chain connects TRBV20-1 to TRBJ1-3; 7 nucleotides agree with TRBD1. The CDR3 loop reads CSASPRGTGNTIYF. The covered CDR3 bases are TGCAGTGCTAGTCCCAGGGGGACTGGAAACACC.